This passage covers 29 T cell receptor beta chains from one sample sequenced in a study of blood T cell repertoires in COVID-19. Repertoires were generated with immunoSEQ multiplex PCR, while TCRdb's copy carries only in-frame clones and drops some. The sample holds roughly 340,000 clones, around nine tenths seen once. The sequencing sample was made of peripheral blood. The receptors were gathered from a young woman who had recovered from COVID-19.

This clone was seen only a few times. The V and J genes are TRBV7-9 and TRBJ1-1; no reliable D call. The CDR3 spans 12 residues. V was clipped by 3 bases and J by 8 bases, with 10 bases between them. Germline assignment: CDR1 SEHNR and CDR2 FQNEAQ (reference sequence). Here the CDR3 reads CASSFGESEAFF. In DNA form, the CDR3 reads TGTGCCAGCAGCTTCGGGGAGTCCGAAGCTTTCTTT.

The V gene is TRBV6-5, the J gene TRBJ2-5; 7 bases agree with TRBD2. There are 13 residues in the CDR3. Losses at the gene ends were 6 bases for V and 2 bases for J; bases not matched to a gene: 3. Germline V lookup: CDR1 MNHEY, CDR2 SVGAGI. DNA for the CDR3: TGTGCCAGCAGACCGGGGGGACAAGAGACCCAGTACTTC. The encoded protein is CASRPGGQETQYF.

V is TRBV6-2 or TRBV6-3 and J is TRBJ2-7, with 7 nucleotides matching TRBD2. Germline lookup yields CDR1 MNHEY and CDR2 SVGEGT. This CDR3 spans 16 amino acids. V was pared by 5 bases and J by 4 bases, with 14 bases of the junction left unmatched. The CDR3 DNA is TGTGCCAGCAGTGACGGGCGGGCTAGCGGACCGTACGAGCAGTACGTC. It codes for CASSDGRASGPYEQYV.

V gene TRBV6-2 or TRBV6-3 combines with J gene TRBJ2-1, with a tentative D call TRBD1 (6 bases). CDR1 is MNHEY, CDR2 SVGEGT, per germline. Trimming removed 1 base from V and 5 bases from J, with 18 bases in between. This CDR3 is built from 17 residues. The chain's CDR3 is CASSYYQDSSSDNEQFF. CDR3 nucleotide sequence: TGTGCCAGCAGTTACTACCAGGACAGTAGTTCGGACAATGAGCAGTTCTTC.

The chain combines TRBV11-2 with TRBJ1-3; D remains ambiguous. The CDR3 totals 14 residues. Trimming took off 1 base at V and 2 bases at J, with 6 bases between the two ends. The V gene's germline CDR1 is SGHAT and CDR2 FQNNGV. CDR3 protein: CASSLVLAGNTIYF. CDR3 nucleotide sequence: TGTGCCAGCAGCTTAGTTTTAGCTGGAAACACCATATATTTT.

The gene calls are TRBV3-1 (or the pseudogene TRBV3-2) and TRBJ2-1; TRBD2 might be the D (5 bases). V dropped 0 bases and J dropped 5 bases, with 14 bases sitting between them. CDR1 and CDR2 (germline): LGHDT, YNNKEL (reference sequence). This CDR3 contains 16 residues. This CDR3 reads CASSQDLRGYDNEQFF. In DNA, the CDR3 is TGTGCCAGCAGCCAAGATCTACGAGGGTACGACAATGAGCAGTTCTTC.

This clone was detected a few times. V and J are TRBV5-1 and TRBJ1-5; no firm D call. The CDR3 totals 15 residues. V was clipped by 0 bases and J by 0 bases, with 7 bases between them. Germline values: CDR1 SGHRS, CDR2 YFSETQ. The CDR3 sequence: CASSLEEGSNQPQHF. DNA for the CDR3: TGCGCCAGCAGCTTGGAGGAGGGTAGCAATCAGCCCCAGCATTTT.

This chain joins TRBV11-2 and TRBJ2-2, with a weak D call TRBD2 (6 bases). The length of the CDR3 is 12 residues. V was shortened by 3 bases and J by 9 bases, with 8 bases between the two germline ends. The V gene's germline CDR1 is SGHAT and CDR2 FQNNGV. CDR3 in amino acids: CASSFLARELFF. CDR3 DNA sequence: TGTGCCAGCAGCTTTCTAGCGAGGGAGCTGTTTTTT.

The rearrangement links TRBV30 to TRBJ1-1, with D maybe TRBD1 (5 bases). V was shortened by 5 bases and J by 1 base, with 11 bases between the two germline ends. Germline assignment: CDR1 GTSNPN and CDR2 SVGIG (reference sequence). This CDR3 region has 13 residues. This chain's CDR3 is CAWEQDPNTEAFF. CDR3 nucleotide sequence: TGTGCCTGGGAACAGGATCCGAACACTGAAGCTTTCTTT.

This rearrangement joins TRBV3-1 (or the pseudogene TRBV3-2) to TRBJ2-6, with D maybe TRBD1 (6 bases). The CDR3 has 15 residues. V lost 3 bases, J lost 3 bases, and 9 bases lay in between. Germline CDR1 LGHDT, CDR2 YNNKEL (reference sequence). The CDR3 DNA reads TGTGCCAGCAGCCAGGGGGCGCTTGGGGCCAACGTCCTGACTTTC. Translation: CASSQGALGANVLTF.

J is TRBJ1-1 and V is TRBV12-3 or TRBV12-4; 7 positions match TRBD1. CDR3 size: 13 residues. Losses at the gene ends were 3 bases for V and 5 bases for J; bases not matched to a gene: 3. CDR3 sequence (DNA): TGTGCCAGCAGTTTGATCAGGGGGACTGAAGCTTTCTTT. Its protein product is CASSLIRGTEAFF.

This clone appeared once. V is TRBV7-9 and J is TRBJ1-1, with 7 bases that match TRBD1. The CDR3 covers 15 residues. Germline values: CDR1 SEHNR, CDR2 FQNEAQ (reference sequence). The J segment lost 1 base and the V segment lost 5 bases, leaving 7 bases of the junction unmatched. The DNA of the CDR3 is TGTGCCAGCAGCGGCCGGACAGGACAGAACACTGAAGCTTTCTTT. Translation: CASSGRTGQNTEAFF. Variable domain in full (rest from reference TRBV7-9 and TRBJ1-1): DTGVSQNPRHKITKRGQNVTFRCDPISEHNRLYWYRQTLGQGPEFLTYFQNEAQLEKSRLLSDRFSAERPKGSFSTLEIQRTEQGDSAMYLCASSGRTGQNTEAFFGQGTRLTVV.

V gene TRBV30 combines with J gene TRBJ2-2; D possibly corresponds to TRBD2 (6 bases). The germline V and J ends were trimmed by 4 bases and 2 bases, with 11 bases remaining between them. The CDR3 totals 14 residues. CDR1 and CDR2 (germline): GTSNPN, SVGIG (reference sequence). CDR3 nucleotides: TGTGCCTGGACCCGGGACTTAAACACCGGGGAGCTGTTTTTT. It is translated as CAWTRDLNTGELFF.

The genes are TRBV6-2 or TRBV6-3 and TRBJ2-5; 8 nucleotides align to TRBD1. The J segment lost 1 base and the V segment lost 5 bases, leaving 9 bases of the junction unmatched. This CDR3 region has 16 residues. Per the germline V gene, CDR1 is MNHEY and CDR2 is SVGEGT. The CDR3 reads CASSTVTGTGQETQYF. The CDR3 DNA follows: TGTGCCAGCAGTACCGTAACCGGGACAGGCCAAGAGACCCAGTACTTC.

The chain links TRBV7-2 to TRBJ1-1; maybe TRBD1 (5 bases). The CDR3 runs to 15 residues. The germline gives CDR1 SGHTA, CDR2 FQGNSA. V lost 4 bases, J lost 0 bases, and 12 bases lay in between. In DNA form, the CDR3 reads TGTGCCAGCAGCTGGGCGGAGGGGCTGAACACTGAAGCTTTCTTT. Its protein is CASSWAEGLNTEAFF.

This chain links TRBV7-9 with TRBJ1-2, with D perhaps matching TRBD1 (5 bases). CDR3 size: 13 residues. The V end lost 6 bases, the J end lost 8 bases, and 16 bases lay between the germline ends. Looked up from germline, CDR1 is SEHNR and CDR2 is FQNEAQ (reference sequence). Here the CDR3 reads CASSQIAGGGYTF. Written as DNA, the CDR3 is TGTGCCAGCAGTCAAATCGCGGGGGGAGGCTACACCTTC. The full variable domain, completed using reference TRBV7-9 and TRBJ1-2, is DTGVSQNPRHKITKRGQNVTFRCDPISEHNRLYWYRQTLGQGPEFLTYFQNEAQLEKSRLLSDRFSAERPKGSFSTLEIQRTEQGDSAMYLCASSQIAGGGYTFGSGTRLTVV.

The chain recombines TRBV11-2 with TRBJ2-1, with D perhaps matching TRBD2 (6 bases). V was pared by 3 bases and J by 4 bases, with 13 bases between. CDR1 and CDR2 (germline): SGHAT, FQNNGV. This CDR3 spans 15 amino acids. CDR3 loop: CASSFDHGGYNEQFF. For the CDR3, the DNA is TGTGCCAGCAGCTTCGACCACGGGGGATACAATGAGCAGTTCTTC. The entire variable domain, with the rest obtained from reference TRBV11-2 and TRBJ2-1, is as follows: EAGVAQSPRYKIIEKRQSVAFWCNPISGHATLYWYQQILGQGPKLLIQFQNNGVVDDSQLPKDRFSAERLKGVDSTLKIQPAKLEDSAVYLCASSFDHGGYNEQFFGPGTRLTVL.

The genes are TRBV27 and TRBJ1-1, with a possible D match to TRBD1 (6 bases). The ends were cut back, 10 bases at V and 4 bases at J, with 16 bases in the middle. The CDR3 has 13 residues. Germline assignment: CDR1 MNHEY and CDR2 SMNVEV (reference sequence). CDR3 coding DNA: TGTGCCACCGGACCGGGGGGCAGCACTGAAGCTTTCTTT. This sequence encodes CATGPGGSTEAFF.

The genes are TRBV7-9 and TRBJ1-2; TRBD1 matches 9 bases. This CDR3 comprises 18 residues. V was clipped by 0 bases and J by 5 bases; unmatched bases: 13. CDR1 SEHNR and CDR2 FQNEAQ come from the germline V gene (reference sequence). CDR3 in DNA: TGTGCCAGCAGCTTAGCCTCGGGACAGGGACTTTGGGGGTATGGCTACACCTTC. Translated, it gives CASSLASGQGLWGYGYTF.

V is TRBV5-1 and J is TRBJ2-2, with D hard to call. Trimming shortened V by 0 bases and J by 8 bases, and 5 bases separated the two germline ends. The CDR3 is made up of 12 amino acids. Germline assignment: CDR1 SGHRS and CDR2 YFSETQ. In nucleotides, the CDR3 is TGCGCCAGCAGCTTGGGAGATGGGGAGCTGTTTTTT. Translation: CASSLGDGELFF.

The chain employs TRBV27 and TRBJ1-4; 7 bases line up with TRBD1. V lost 6 bases and J lost 2; bases outside the gene matches: 3. CDR3 length: 14 amino acids. Germline CDR1 is MNHEY and CDR2 is SMNVEV (reference sequence). The DNA of the CDR3 is TGTGCCAGCAGGACAGGGATGACTAATGAAAAACTGTTTTTT. It encodes CASRTGMTNEKLFF.

The chain's CDR3 is CASSSNLLETQYF. Here the CDR3 DNA reads TGTGCCAGCAGCTCCAACTTGCTTGAGACCCAGTACTTC. The J gene is TRBJ2-5, the V gene TRBV5-6; D is uncertain. Trimming shortened V by 3 bases and J by 5 bases, and 11 bases separated the two germline ends. In germline, CDR1 is SGHDT, CDR2 YYEEEE. The CDR3 has 13 residues.

The V and J genes are TRBV20-1 and TRBJ2-5; 10 positions match TRBD2. Losses at the gene ends were 3 bases for V and 5 bases for J; bases not matched to a gene: 12. The CDR3 spans 16 residues. Germline CDR1 reads DFQATT; CDR2 reads SNEGSKA (reference sequence). The DNA of the CDR3 is TGCAGTGCTAGTCGTCCGAGCGGGAGGGCCTGGGAGACCCAGTACTTC. The encoded protein is CSASRPSGRAWETQYF.

This clone was seen only once. V and J are TRBV5-5 and TRBJ1-2, with D perhaps matching TRBD1 (6 bases). The V and J ends lost 4 bases and 2 bases respectively, with 21 bases between them. The CDR3 extends over 17 amino acids. Germline V lookup: CDR1 SGHKS, CDR2 YYEKEE (reference sequence). This chain's CDR3 is CASSKDRMWTSNYGYTF. CDR3 DNA sequence: TGTGCCAGCAGCAAGGACAGAATGTGGACCTCAAACTATGGCTACACCTTC.

This clone was counted once. The chain links TRBV7-9 to TRBJ2-2; D not certain. The germline V and J ends were trimmed by 2 bases and 2 bases, with 12 bases remaining between them. CDR3 length equals 16 residues. Per germline, CDR1 SEHNR and CDR2 FQNEAQ (reference sequence). This chain's CDR3 is CASSLMSPGNTGELFF. CDR3 nucleotide sequence: TGTGCCAGCAGCTTAATGTCGCCAGGAAACACCGGGGAGCTGTTTTTT. The complete variable domain, with remaining parts taken from reference TRBV7-9 and TRBJ2-2, reads DTGVSQNPRHKITKRGQNVTFRCDPISEHNRLYWYRQTLGQGPEFLTYFQNEAQLEKSRLLSDRFSAERPKGSFSTLEIQRTEQGDSAMYLCASSLMSPGNTGELFFGEGSRLTVL.

The chain has TRBV5-5 and TRBJ1-2; TRBD1 matches at 7 bases. With 7 bases clipped from V and 3 bases from J, the junction kept 12 bases outside the gene matches. CDR1 is SGHKS, CDR2 YYEKEE, per germline (reference sequence). The CDR3 spans 15 residues. The CDR3 bases are TGTGCCAGCTTCTCGGGCAGGGGGTCTGACTATGGCTACACCTTC. This encodes CASFSGRGSDYGYTF.

This chain links TRBV6-5 with TRBJ1-2; TRBD1 agrees at 7 bases. V was clipped by 6 bases and J by 8 bases; unmatched bases: 9. Germline V gives CDR1 MNHEY, CDR2 SVGAGI. This CDR3 spans 13 amino acids. The CDR3, as DNA: TGTGCCAGCAGCGCTGACAGGGTACAGGGCTACACCTTC. It codes for CASSADRVQGYTF.

The gene calls are TRBV4-3 and TRBJ1-3; no clear D. V lost 1 base and J 0 bases, leaving 4 bases between the germline ends. The germline V gene has CDR1 LGHNA and CDR2 YSLEER. This CDR3 has 14 residues. CDR3 coding DNA: TGCGCCAGCAGCCAAGGGCTCTCTGGAAACACCATATATTTT. It encodes CASSQGLSGNTIYF.

V gene TRBV11-3 combines with J gene TRBJ1-1; D is possibly TRBD1 (6 bases). V dropped 0 bases and J dropped 4 bases, with 18 bases sitting between them. This CDR3 region has 17 residues. Germline CDR1 reads SGHNT; CDR2 reads YENEEA. The CDR3 sequence is CASSLESLTGPGTEAFF. Written as DNA, the CDR3 is TGTGCCAGCAGCTTAGAATCCCTAACAGGGCCCGGCACTGAAGCTTTCTTT.